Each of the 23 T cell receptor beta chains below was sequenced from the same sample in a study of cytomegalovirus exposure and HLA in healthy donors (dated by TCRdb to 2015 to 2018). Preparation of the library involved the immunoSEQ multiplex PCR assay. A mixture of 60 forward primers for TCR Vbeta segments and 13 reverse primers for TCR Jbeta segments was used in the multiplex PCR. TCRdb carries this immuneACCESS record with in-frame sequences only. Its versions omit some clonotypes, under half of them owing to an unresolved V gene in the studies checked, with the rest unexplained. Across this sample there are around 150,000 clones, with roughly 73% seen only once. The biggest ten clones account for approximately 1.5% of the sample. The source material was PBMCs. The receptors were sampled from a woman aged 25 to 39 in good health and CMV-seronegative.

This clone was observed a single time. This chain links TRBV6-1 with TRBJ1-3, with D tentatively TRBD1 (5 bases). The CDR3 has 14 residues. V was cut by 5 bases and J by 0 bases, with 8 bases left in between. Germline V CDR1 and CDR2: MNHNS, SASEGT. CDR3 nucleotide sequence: TGTGCCAGCAGTACGGGGGGCTCTGGAAACACCATATATTTT. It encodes CASSTGGSGNTIYF.

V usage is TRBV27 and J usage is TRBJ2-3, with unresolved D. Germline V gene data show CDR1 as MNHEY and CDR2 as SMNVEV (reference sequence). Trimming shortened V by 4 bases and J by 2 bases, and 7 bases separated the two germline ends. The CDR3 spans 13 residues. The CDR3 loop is CASSWLITDTQYF. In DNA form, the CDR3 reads TGTGCCAGCAGTTGGCTCATCACAGATACGCAGTATTTT.

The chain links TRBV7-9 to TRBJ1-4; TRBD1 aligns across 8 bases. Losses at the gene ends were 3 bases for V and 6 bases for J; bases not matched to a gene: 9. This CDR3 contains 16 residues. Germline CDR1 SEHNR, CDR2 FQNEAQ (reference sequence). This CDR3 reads CASSLGQARWDEKLFF. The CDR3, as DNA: TGTGCCAGCAGCTTGGGACAGGCAAGGTGGGATGAAAAACTGTTTTTT.

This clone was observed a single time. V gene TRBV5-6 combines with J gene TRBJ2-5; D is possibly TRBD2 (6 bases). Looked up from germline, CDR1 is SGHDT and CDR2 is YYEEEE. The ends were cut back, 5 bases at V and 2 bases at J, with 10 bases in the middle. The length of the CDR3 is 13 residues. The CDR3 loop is CASRTRVQETQYF. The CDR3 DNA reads TGTGCCAGCAGGACTAGAGTTCAAGAGACCCAGTACTTC.

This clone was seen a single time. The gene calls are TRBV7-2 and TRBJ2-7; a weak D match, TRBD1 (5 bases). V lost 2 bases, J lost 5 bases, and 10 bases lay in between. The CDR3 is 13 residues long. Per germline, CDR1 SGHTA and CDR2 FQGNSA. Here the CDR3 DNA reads TGTGCCAGCAGCTTACAGGGTGCAGACGAGCAGTACTTC. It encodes CASSLQGADEQYF.

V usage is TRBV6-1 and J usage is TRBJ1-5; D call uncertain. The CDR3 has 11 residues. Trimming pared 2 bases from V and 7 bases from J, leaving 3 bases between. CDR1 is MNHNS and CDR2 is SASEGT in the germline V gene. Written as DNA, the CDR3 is TGTGCCAGCAGTGAAATACAGCCCCAGCATTTT. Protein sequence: CASSEIQPQHF.

The CDR3 sequence: CASSRRTGATGELFF. The CDR3, as DNA: TGTGCCAGCAGCAGACGGACAGGGGCAACCGGGGAGCTGTTTTTT. This rearrangement joins TRBV9 to TRBJ2-2, with TRBD1 matching over 9 bases. The CDR3 has 15 residues. Germline V gene data show CDR1 as SGDLS and CDR2 as YYNGEE. V was clipped by 4 bases and J by 5 bases; unmatched bases: 6.

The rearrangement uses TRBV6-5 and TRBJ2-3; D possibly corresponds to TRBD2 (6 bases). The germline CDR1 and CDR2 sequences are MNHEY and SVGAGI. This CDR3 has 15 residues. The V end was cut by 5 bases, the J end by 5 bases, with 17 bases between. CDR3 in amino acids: CASSLRAGTLDTQYF. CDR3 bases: TGTGCCAGCAGTCTGAGGGCAGGGACTCTAGATACGCAGTATTTT.

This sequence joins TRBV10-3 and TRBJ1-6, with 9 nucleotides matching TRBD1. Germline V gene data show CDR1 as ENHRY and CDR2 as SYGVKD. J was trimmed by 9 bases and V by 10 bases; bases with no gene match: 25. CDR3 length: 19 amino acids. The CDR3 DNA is TGTGCCACCTCTAACCGGGACAGGGATCCTCAGGGGACCGGTTCACCCCTCCACTTT. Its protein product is CATSNRDRDPQGTGSPLHF.

The CDR3 DNA is TGTGCCAGCTCAACAGGGGATGGCTACGAGCAGTACTTC. Amino acids: CASSTGDGYEQYF. The chain is built from TRBV18 and TRBJ2-7; 7 bases map to TRBD1. The V gene end was trimmed by 5 bases and the J gene end by 3 bases; junction bases not matched to a gene: 4. This CDR3 region has 13 residues. The V gene's germline CDR1 is KGHSH and CDR2 LQKENI. The variable domain in full, completed from reference TRBV18 and TRBJ2-7, reads NAGVMQNPRHLVRRRGQEARLRCSPMKGHSHVYWYRQLPEEGLKFMVYLQKENIIDESGMPKERFSAEFPKEGPSILRIQQVVRGDSAAYFCASSTGDGYEQYFGPGTRLTVT.

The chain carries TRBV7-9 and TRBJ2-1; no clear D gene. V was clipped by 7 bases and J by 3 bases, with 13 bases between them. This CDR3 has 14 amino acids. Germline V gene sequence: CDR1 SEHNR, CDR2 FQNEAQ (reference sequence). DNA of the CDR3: TGTGCCAGCACTCAAGCGATCGTCTACAATGAGCAGTTCTTC. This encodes CASTQAIVYNEQFF.

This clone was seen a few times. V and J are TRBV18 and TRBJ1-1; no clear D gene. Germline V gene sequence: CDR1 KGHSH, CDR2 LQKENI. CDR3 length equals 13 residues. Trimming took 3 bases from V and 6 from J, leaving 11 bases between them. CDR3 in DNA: TGTGCCAGCTCACCTCTGGCGGGGTCTGAAGCTTTCTTT. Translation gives CASSPLAGSEAFF.

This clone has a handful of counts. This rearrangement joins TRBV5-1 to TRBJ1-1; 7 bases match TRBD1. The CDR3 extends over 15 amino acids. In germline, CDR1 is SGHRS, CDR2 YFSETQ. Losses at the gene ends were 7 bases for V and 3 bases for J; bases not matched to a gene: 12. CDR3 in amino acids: CASQTGDGSDTEAFF. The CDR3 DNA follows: TGCGCCAGCCAAACAGGGGACGGGTCGGACACTGAAGCTTTCTTT.

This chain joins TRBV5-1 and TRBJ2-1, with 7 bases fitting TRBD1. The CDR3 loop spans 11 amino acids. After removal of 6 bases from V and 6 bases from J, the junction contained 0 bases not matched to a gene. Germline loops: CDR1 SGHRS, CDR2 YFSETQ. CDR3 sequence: CASKGANEQFF. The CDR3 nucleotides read TGCGCCAGCAAGGGGGCCAATGAGCAGTTCTTC. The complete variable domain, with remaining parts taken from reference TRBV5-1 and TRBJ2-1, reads KAGVTQTPRYLIKTRGQQVTLSCSPISGHRSVSWYQQTPGQGLQFLFEYFSETQRNKGNFPGRFSGRQFSNSRSEMNVSTLELGDSALYLCASKGANEQFFGPGTRLTVL.

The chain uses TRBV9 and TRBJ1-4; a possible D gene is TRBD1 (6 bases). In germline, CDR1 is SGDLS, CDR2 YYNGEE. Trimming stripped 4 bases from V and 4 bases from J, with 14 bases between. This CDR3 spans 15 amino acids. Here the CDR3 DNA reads TGTGCCAGCAGCCCGACGACAGGTTTTAATGAAAAACTGTTTTTT. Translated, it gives CASSPTTGFNEKLFF.

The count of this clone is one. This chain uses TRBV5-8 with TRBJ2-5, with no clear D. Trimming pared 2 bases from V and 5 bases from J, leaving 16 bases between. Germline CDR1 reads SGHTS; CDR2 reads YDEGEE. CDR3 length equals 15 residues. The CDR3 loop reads CASSFSQSASETQYF. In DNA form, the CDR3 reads TGTGCCAGCAGCTTTTCCCAGTCTGCCTCGGAGACCCAGTACTTC.

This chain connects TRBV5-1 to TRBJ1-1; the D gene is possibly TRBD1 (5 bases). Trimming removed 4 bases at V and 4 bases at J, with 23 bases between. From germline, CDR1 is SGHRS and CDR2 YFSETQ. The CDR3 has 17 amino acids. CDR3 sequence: CASSLGRDVARSTEAFF. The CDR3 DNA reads TGCGCCAGCAGCCTGGGGCGGGACGTCGCCAGAAGCACTGAAGCTTTCTTT.

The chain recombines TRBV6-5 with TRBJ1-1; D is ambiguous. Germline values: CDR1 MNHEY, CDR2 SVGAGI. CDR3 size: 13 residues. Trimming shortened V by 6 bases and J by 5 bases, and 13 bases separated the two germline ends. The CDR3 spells CASRGRWVTEAFF. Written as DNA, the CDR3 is TGTGCCAGCAGGGGGAGGTGGGTTACTGAAGCTTTCTTT.

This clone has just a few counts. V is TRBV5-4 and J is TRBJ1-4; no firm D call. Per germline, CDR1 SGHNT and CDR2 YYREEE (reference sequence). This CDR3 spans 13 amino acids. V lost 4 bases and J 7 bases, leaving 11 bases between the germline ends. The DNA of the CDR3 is TGTGCCAGCAGCCCGGGGAGGAGTGAAAAACTGTTTTTT. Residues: CASSPGRSEKLFF. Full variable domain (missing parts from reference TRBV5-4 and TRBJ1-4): ETGVTQSPTHLIKTRGQQVTLRCSSQSGHNTVSWYQQALGQGPQFIFQYYREEENGRGNFPPRFSGLQFPNYSSELNVNALELDDSALYLCASSPGRSEKLFFGSGTQLSVL.

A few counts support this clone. CDR3 nucleotides: TGTGCCAGCACCGCTCTGGGAAATGAGGGTCAGCCCCAGCATTTT. Protein product: CASTALGNEGQPQHF. V is TRBV7-8 and J is TRBJ1-5; D is undetermined. V was cut by 7 bases and J by 6 bases, with 19 bases left in between. The CDR3 is 15 residues long. Germline CDR1 and CDR2: SGHVS and FQNEAQ.

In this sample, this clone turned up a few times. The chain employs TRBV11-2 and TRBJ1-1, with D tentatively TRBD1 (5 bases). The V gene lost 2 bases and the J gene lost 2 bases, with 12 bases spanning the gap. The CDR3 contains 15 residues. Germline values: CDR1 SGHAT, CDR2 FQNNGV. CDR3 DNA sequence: TGTGCCAGCAGCTTATATCAGGGAACTAACACTGAAGCTTTCTTT. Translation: CASSLYQGTNTEAFF.

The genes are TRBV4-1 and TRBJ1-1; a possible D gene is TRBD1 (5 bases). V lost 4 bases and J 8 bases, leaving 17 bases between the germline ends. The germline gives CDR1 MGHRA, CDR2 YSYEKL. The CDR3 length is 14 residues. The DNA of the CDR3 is TGCGCCAGCAGCCCCCTAATCCAGGGAGGAGAAGCTTTCTTT. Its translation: CASSPLIQGGEAFF.

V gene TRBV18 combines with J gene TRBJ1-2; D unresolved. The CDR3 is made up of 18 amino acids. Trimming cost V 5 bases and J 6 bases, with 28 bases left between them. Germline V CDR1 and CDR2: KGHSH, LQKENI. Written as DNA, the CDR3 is TGTGCCAGCTCAAACAGCCAACCGGCGGGTATCAAGTCTAATGGCTACACCTTC. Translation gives CASSNSQPAGIKSNGYTF. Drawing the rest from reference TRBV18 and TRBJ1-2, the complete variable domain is NAGVMQNPRHLVRRRGQEARLRCSPMKGHSHVYWYRQLPEEGLKFMVYLQKENIIDESGMPKERFSAEFPKEGPSILRIQQVVRGDSAAYFCASSNSQPAGIKSNGYTFGSGTRLTVV.